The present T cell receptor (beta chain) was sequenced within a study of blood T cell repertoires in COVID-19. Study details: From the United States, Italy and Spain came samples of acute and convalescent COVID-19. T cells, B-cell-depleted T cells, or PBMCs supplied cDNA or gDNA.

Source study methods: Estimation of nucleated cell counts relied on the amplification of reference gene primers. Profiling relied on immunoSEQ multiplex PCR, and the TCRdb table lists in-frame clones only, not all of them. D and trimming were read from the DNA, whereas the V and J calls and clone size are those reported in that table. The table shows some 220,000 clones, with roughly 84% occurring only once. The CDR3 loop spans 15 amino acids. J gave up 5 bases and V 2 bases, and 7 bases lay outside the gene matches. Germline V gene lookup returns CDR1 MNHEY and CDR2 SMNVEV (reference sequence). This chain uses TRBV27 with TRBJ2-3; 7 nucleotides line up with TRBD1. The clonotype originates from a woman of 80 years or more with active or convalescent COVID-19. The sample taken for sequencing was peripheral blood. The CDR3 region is CASSLEGAKGDTQYF. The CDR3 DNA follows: TGTGCCAGCAGTTTAGAGGGGGCAAAGGGAGATACGCAGTATTTT.